This TCR beta chain comes out of a study of regulatory T cells in long-lasting Graves disease. Study-level information: Over 5 years of antithyroid drugs with positive TSH receptor antibodies was taken to mean persistent Graves' disease.

Germline V gene data show CDR1 as SNHLY and CDR2 as FYNNEI. V was shortened by 7 bases and J by 7 bases, with 20 bases between the two germline ends. This CDR3 is built from 15 residues. As to time point: persistent/refractory GD, antithyroid drugs over 5 years with positive TRAb. There was RNA extracted from PBMCs, and the TCR library was made from it. iRepertoire HTBI primers and Arm-PCR of CDR3 regions built TCR beta libraries. TCRdb processed the multiplex PCR reads anew with MiXCR; each CDR3 protein has one entry. The table has a few hundred thousand distinct CDR3 sequences, roughly a quarter seen once; the top ten hold about a quarter. This clonotype has a handful of counts.

This specimen consisted of peripheral blood mononuclear cells (PBMCs), obtained when the disease was refractory, from a patient treated with antithyroid drugs. The chain is built from TRBV2 and TRBJ2-1; D tentatively fits TRBD1 or TRBD2 (6 bases each). The receptor was isolated from a female donor with Graves disease. The DNA for the CDR3 is TGTGCCAGCATAGTCCGGCAGGGGAGGAAGAATGAGCAGTTCTTC. Its translation is CASIVRQGRKNEQFF.